The source of this TCR beta chain is a study of blood T cell repertoires in COVID-19. Germline CDR1 and CDR2: SNHLY and FYNNEI. The CDR3 is made up of 13 amino acids. Trimming took 6 bases from V and 6 from J; bases not matched to a gene: 7. Per the original data handling: Quantification of nucleated cells was approximated via reference gene primer amplification. Clones were read by immunoSEQ multiplex PCR, and TCRdb kept only the in-frame ones, dropping some. That table furnishes V, J and clone size, whereas the DNA furnished D and trimming. The table shows 49,000 or so clones, with 80% to 90% occurring only once.

The sample consisted of peripheral blood. This TCR derives from a man over 45 with acute or convalescent COVID-19. The rearrangement joins TRBV2 to TRBJ1-1, with TRBD1 identical over 7 bases. The CDR3 sequence is CASRHDRAPEAFF. The CDR3, as DNA: TGTGCCAGCAGACACGACAGGGCCCCTGAAGCTTTCTTT.